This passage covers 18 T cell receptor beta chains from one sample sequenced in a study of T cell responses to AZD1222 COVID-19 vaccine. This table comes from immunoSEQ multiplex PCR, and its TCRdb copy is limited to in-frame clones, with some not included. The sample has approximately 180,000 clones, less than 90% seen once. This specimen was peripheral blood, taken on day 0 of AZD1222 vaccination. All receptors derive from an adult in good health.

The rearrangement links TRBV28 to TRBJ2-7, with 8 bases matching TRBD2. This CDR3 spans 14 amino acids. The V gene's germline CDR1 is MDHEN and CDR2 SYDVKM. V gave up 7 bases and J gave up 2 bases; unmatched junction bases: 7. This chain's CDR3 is CASTVAGSPYEQYF. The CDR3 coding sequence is TGTGCCAGCACCGTAGCGGGGTCTCCCTACGAGCAGTACTTC.

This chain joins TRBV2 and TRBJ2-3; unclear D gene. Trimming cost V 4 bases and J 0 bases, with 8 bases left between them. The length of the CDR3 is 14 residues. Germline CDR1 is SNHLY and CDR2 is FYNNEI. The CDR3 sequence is CASSVWSSTDTQYF. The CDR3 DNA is TGTGCCAGCAGTGTTTGGTCTAGCACAGATACGCAGTATTTT.

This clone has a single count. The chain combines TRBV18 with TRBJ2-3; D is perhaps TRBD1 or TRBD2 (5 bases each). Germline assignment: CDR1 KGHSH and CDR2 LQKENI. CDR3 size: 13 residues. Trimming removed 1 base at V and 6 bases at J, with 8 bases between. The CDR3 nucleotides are TGTGCCAGCTCACCACGGGGGAGTGATACGCAGTATTTT. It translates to CASSPRGSDTQYF.

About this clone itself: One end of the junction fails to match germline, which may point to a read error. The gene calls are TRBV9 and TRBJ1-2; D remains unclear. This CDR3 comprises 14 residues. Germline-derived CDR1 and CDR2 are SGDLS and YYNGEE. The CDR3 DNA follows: TGTGCCAGCAGCCCTACGGGCTCTAATTATGGCTACACCTTC. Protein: CASSPTGSNYGYTF.

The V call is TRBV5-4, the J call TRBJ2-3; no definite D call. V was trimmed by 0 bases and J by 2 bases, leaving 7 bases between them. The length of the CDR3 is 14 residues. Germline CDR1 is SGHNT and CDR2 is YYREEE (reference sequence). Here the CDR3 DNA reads TGTGCCAGCAGCTTGGAAGGGCCCACAGATACGCAGTATTTT. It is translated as CASSLEGPTDTQYF.

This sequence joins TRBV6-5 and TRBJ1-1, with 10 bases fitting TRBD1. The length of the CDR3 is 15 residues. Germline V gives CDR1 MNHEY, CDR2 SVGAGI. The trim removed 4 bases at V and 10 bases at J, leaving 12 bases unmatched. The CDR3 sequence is CASSSRDRGNLGAFF. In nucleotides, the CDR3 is TGTGCCAGCAGTTCCCGGGACAGGGGAAATCTTGGAGCTTTCTTT.

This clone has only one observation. The CDR3 loop reads CASRTSGMGETQYF. CDR3 sequence (DNA): TGTGCCAGTCGGACTAGCGGGATGGGAGAGACCCAGTACTTC. This sequence joins TRBV2 and TRBJ2-5, with TRBD2 identical over 12 bases. The V segment lost 9 bases and the J segment 4 bases; nucleotides outside the gene matches: 6. There are 14 residues in the CDR3. The germline V gene encodes CDR1 SNHLY and CDR2 FYNNEI. Full variable domain (remainder filled in from reference TRBV2 and TRBJ2-5): EPEVTQTPSHQVTQMGQEVILRCVPISNHLYFYWYRQILGQKVEFLVSFYNNEISEKSEIFDDQFSVERPDGSNFTLKIRSTKLEDSAMYFCASRTSGMGETQYFGPGTRLLVL.

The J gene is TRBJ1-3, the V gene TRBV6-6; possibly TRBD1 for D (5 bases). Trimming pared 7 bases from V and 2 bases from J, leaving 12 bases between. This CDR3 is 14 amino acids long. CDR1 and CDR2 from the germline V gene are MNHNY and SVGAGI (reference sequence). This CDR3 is CASILPGAGNTIYF. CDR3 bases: TGTGCCAGCATCCTCCCGGGGGCTGGAAACACCATATATTTT.

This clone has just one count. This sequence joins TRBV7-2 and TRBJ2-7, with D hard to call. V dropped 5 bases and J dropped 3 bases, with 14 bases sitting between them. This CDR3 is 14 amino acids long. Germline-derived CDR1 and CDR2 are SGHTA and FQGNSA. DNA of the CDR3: TGTGCCAGCAGCCCCCCGGGTCTTTTCTACGAGCAGTACTTC. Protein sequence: CASSPPGLFYEQYF.

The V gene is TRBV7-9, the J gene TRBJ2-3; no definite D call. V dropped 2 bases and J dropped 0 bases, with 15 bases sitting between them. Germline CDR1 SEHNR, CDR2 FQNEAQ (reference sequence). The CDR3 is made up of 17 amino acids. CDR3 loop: CASSLRTVVYSTDTQYF. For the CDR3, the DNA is TGTGCCAGCAGCTTAAGGACGGTAGTCTATAGCACAGATACGCAGTATTTT. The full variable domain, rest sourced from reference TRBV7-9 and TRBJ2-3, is DTGVSQNPRHKITKRGQNVTFRCDPISEHNRLYWYRQTLGQGPEFLTYFQNEAQLEKSRLLSDRFSAERPKGSFSTLEIQRTEQGDSAMYLCASSLRTVVYSTDTQYFGPGTRLTVL.

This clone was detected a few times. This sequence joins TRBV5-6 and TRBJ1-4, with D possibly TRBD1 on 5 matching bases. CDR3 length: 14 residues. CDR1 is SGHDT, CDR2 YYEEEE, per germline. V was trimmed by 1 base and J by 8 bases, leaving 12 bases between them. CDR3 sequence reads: CASSLLGVGEKLFF. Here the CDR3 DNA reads TGTGCCAGCAGCTTGTTGGGGGTTGGAGAAAAACTGTTTTTT.

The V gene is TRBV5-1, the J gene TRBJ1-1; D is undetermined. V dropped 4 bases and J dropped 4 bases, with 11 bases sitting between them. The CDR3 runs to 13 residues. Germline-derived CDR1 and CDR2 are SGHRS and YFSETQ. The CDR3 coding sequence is TGCGCCAGCAGCCAGATCACGGGCACTGAAGCTTTCTTT. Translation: CASSQITGTEAFF.

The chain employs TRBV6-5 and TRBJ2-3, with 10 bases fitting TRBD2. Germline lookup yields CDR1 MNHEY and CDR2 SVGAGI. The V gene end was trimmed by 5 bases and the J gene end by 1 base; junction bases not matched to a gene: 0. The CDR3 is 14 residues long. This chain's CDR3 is CASSLAGGTDTQYF. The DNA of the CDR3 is TGTGCCAGCAGTCTAGCGGGAGGCACAGATACGCAGTATTTT.

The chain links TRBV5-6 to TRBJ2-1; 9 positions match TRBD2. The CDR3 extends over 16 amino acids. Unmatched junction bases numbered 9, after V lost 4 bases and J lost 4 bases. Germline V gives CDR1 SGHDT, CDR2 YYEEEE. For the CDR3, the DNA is TGTGCCAGCAGCCCTCTCCCGGGACTAGCTTACAATGAGCAGTTCTTC. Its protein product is CASSPLPGLAYNEQFF. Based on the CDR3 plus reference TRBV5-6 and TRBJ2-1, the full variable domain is DAGVTQSPTHLIKTRGQQVTLRCSPKSGHDTVSWYQQALGQGPQFIFQYYEEEERQRGNFPDRFSGHQFPNYSSELNVNALLLGDSALYLCASSPLPGLAYNEQFFGPGTRLTVL.

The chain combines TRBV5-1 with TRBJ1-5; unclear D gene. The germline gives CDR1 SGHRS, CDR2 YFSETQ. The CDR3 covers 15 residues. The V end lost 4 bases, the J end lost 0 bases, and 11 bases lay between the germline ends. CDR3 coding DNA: TGCGCCAGCAGCCCCGGTGGGTCTAGCAATCAGCCCCAGCATTTT. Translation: CASSPGGSSNQPQHF. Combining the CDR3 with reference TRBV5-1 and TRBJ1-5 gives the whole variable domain KAGVTQTPRYLIKTRGQQVTLSCSPISGHRSVSWYQQTPGQGLQFLFEYFSETQRNKGNFPGRFSGRQFSNSRSEMNVSTLELGDSALYLCASSPGGSSNQPQHFGDGTRLSIL.

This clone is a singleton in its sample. DNA for the CDR3: TGTGCCAGCAGTGAAGGGGGGTGGGGCAATCAGCCCCAGCATTTT. Translation: CASSEGGWGNQPQHF. The chain couples TRBV6-1 to TRBJ1-5; D is possibly TRBD1 (5 bases). Trimming removed 1 base at V and 2 bases at J, with 9 bases between. CDR1 is MNHNS, CDR2 SASEGT, per germline. The CDR3 spans 15 residues.

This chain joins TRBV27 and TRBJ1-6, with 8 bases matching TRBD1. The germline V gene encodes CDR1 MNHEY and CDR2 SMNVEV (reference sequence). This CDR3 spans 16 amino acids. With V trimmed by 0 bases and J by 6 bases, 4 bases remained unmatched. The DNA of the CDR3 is TGTGCCAGCAGTTTATCGGGACAGGCTCCTAATTCACCCCTCCACTTT. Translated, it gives CASSLSGQAPNSPLHF.

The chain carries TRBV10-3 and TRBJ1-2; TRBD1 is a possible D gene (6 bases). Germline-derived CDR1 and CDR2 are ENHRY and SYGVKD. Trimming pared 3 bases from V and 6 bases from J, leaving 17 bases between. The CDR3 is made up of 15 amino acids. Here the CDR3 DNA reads TGTGCCATCAGTGATCAATACGGACAGAGTGATGGCTACACCTTC. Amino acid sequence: CAISDQYGQSDGYTF.